The present entry profiles one T cell receptor beta chain with its context. PBMCs were isolated at a quantity of at least 7 million per sample. CDR1 is LGHNA, CDR2 YSLEER, per germline. V dropped 1 base and J dropped 2; count of bases not matched to a gene: 2. This CDR3 spans 17 amino acids. These data are taken from a study of blood T cells in healthy people across ages. Study in general: The template switching approach captured approximately one barcoded beta molecule for every two T cells.

With a J-beta primer mix and a sample-barcoded 5' primer, a second PCR ran roughly 6 to 12 cycles. TCRdb processed the 5' RACE reads anew with MiXCR; each CDR3 protein has one entry. The repertoire holds approximately 900,000 distinct CDR3 sequences, with 25% to 30% as singletons. The sample was also linked to a second study, of T cells of mothers and their children.

The V gene is TRBV4-3, the J gene TRBJ2-6, with TRBD1 matching 10 bases. The sequencing input was blood. The sequence was collected from a woman in her forties in good health. The CDR3 DNA sequence: TGCGCCAGCAGCCAAGCTGGGACAGGGGCTGGGGCCAACGTCCTGACTTTC. This translates into CASSQAGTGAGANVLTF.